This T cell receptor (beta chain) was profiled in a study of vaccination and CD4 T cells after COVID-19 (dated by TCRdb to 2021 to 2024). For the wider study: The convalescent cohort included six males and four females, with two Hispanic individuals, seven Caucasians, two Asians and one multiracial person. Each participant got two doses of either the Pfizer-BioNTech BNT162b2 vaccine (n=8) or the Moderna mRNA-1273 vaccine (n=2). Post-COVID blood samples were collected from convalescent patients a median of around 96 days after diagnosis, with a range of roughly 30 to 170 days. Post-vaccine blood samples were collected a median of approximately 72 days after the second vaccine dose, ranging from roughly 12 to 250 days. Overlapping spike peptide pools from SARS-CoV-2 and from the common cold coronaviruses HCoV-NL63, HCoV-OC43 and HCoV-229E were used as culture stimuli. As controls, cultures received a CEFX viral epitope pool (the positive control), an HIV-1 Nef peptide pool (the negative control), or no peptide at all. In 10 COVID-19 convalescent patients and a handful of infection-naive healthy vaccine recipients, the spike-specific CD4+ TCR repertoire before mRNA vaccination was compared with the repertoire after mRNA vaccination.

There are a few counts of this clonotype. No cognate antigen has been identified for it. The input lacks base qualities; no much larger clone sits a single base away. Overall study results and their limits: Relatively few convalescent patients were included in the study, and early timepoints after natural infection were not analyzed. In convalescent patients, nearly all vaccine-specific clones (304 of 307) were found to be mono-reactive for SARS-CoV-2 spike rather than cross-reactive with common cold coronaviruses. Among convalescent patients, a median about 87% of the SARS-CoV-2-reactive clones seen after vaccination appeared only after vaccination, which suggests priming specific to the vaccine. An increase in the median number of SARS-CoV-2-reactive clonotypes from approximately 23 after infection to 35 to 40 after vaccination was observed, but the change was not found to be significant.

This specimen's treatment or condition label, per the study, means: approximately 9-day PBMC culture with coronavirus spike peptide pools or control peptides (ViraFEST assay). The ViraFEST assay was used in the study, in which antigen-specific T cells were expanded with peptide pools and expanded clonotypes were subsequently identified by TCR sequencing. Negative nucleocapsid antibody tests taken both before and after vaccination confirmed that the healthy vaccine recipients had no prior SARS-CoV-2 infection. Each well held 2.2 million or so PBMCs cultured in IMDM containing around 5.1% human AB serum and about 10 IU/ml IL-2, with around 9.7 ug/ml peptide pools added. On days 3 and 7, half of the culture medium was replaced with fresh IL-2-containing medium. Once the cells had been in culture for less than 11 days, the EasySep CD4+ T cell isolation kit was used to isolate CD4+ T cells by negative selection. Ficoll-Paque Plus gradient centrifugation was used to isolate PBMCs from whole blood, and the isolated PBMCs were then either used fresh or cryopreserved at -140C. Each culture condition was generally run in triplicate wells.

The method was PCR. DNA from cultured CD4+ T cells underwent TCR sequencing with the Oncomine TCR Beta short-read assay at the Johns Hopkins FTIC core. The QIAamp micro DNA kit was used to extract genomic DNA from the cultured CD4+ T cells. The Oncomine TCR Beta libraries from cultured CD4+ T cells were pooled using unique dual indexes and then sequenced on an Illumina iSeq 100. In the authors' own workflow: Non-productive sequences were removed, and CDR3s not starting with C, not ending with F or W, or shorter than 7 amino acids were discarded. Antigen-specific clonotypes were identified using the MANAFEST web application through comparison of peptide-stimulated wells with reference and other culture wells. For a clone to be called positive, the clone needed an FDR below 0.05, an odds ratio above 5, and a productive frequency above 0.1% in at least two of three replicate wells. Cross-reactive clonotypes were defined as significantly expanded in both SARS-CoV-2 spike wells and at least one common cold coronavirus spike condition. Similarity between CDR3 sequences was evaluated in R version 3.6.1 using Levenshtein distances (stringdist) and unrooted phylogenetic trees (ape). TCRdb reprocessed the public reads (quality trimming at Q25 with fastp, clone calling with MiXCR) and kept in-frame beta chains. Identical CDR3 protein sequences are pooled into one entry, listed with their most common genes and DNA. None of the V and J calls come from the authors' own analysis; TCRdb made them. The sample table contains more than 12,000 distinct CDR3 sequences; only one count was recorded for 29% of them. The ten largest clones add up to 15% to 20% of the sample.

Looking up the germline V gene (reference sequence) yields CDR1 LNHDA and CDR2 SQIVND. At the junction V is shortened by 6 bases and J by 5 bases, with 22 bases in between. From the cysteine up to the phenylalanine, the CDR3 has a length of 16 residues. The entry retains the CDR3 DNA only, 48 bases that are in frame from base 1. This material consisted of CD4+ T cells from blood, cultured in vitro, taken before SARS-CoV-2 vaccination. The rearrangement combines TRBV19 with TRBJ2-5, and the D gene may be TRBD2, 7 bases matching. The source is a human donor who received a COVID-19 vaccine. This receptor carries the CDR3 CASSQGQGGGRETQYF. The nucleotide sequence is given as TGTGCCAGTAGCCAAGGTCAGGGAGGGGGACGGGAGACCCAGTACTTC.